The clone carrying this T cell receptor beta chain was seen ten or more times. V shed 1 base and J shed 2 bases, with 10 bases lying between them. Germline CDR1 SNHLY, CDR2 FYNNEI. This CDR3 is 15 amino acids long. This sample was taken from a study of regulatory T cells in long-lasting Graves disease. The time point is: newly diagnosed GD, antithyroid drugs for less than 3 months. PBMC-derived RNA was used for the TCR library. Arm-PCR of CDR3 regions with iRepertoire HTBI primers generated TCR beta libraries. TCRdb reprocessed the multiplex PCR reads via MiXCR and lists one record per CDR3 protein. The data hold about 440,000 distinct CDR3 sequences, with over 15% observed a single time. The same data also contributed to another study, on T cells in Graves' hyperthyroidism and ophthalmopathy.

This sequence was found in a woman between 25 and 40 years old with Graves disease. The specimen was peripheral blood mononuclear cells (PBMCs), collected at new diagnosis, from a patient treated with antithyroid drugs. The V call is TRBV2, the J call TRBJ2-3; unclear D gene. The CDR3 reads CASSEVTQTTDTQYF. CDR3 DNA: TGTGCCAGCAGTGAAGTAACGCAGACCACAGATACGCAGTATTTT. Complete variable domain (other parts from reference TRBV2 and TRBJ2-3): EPEVTQTPSHQVTQMGQEVILRCVPISNHLYFYWYRQILGQKVEFLVSFYNNEISEKSEIFDDQFSVERPDGSNFTLKIRSTKLEDSAMYFCASSEVTQTTDTQYFGPGTRLTVL.